This T cell receptor beta chain comes out of a study of blood T cell repertoires in COVID-19. Method: immunoSEQ multiplex PCR; TCRdb's copy keeps in-frame clones and lacks some. Among 95,000 to 150,000 clones listed, under 85% were seen once. This clone came up once. The sample taken for sequencing was peripheral blood. This clonotype originated in a man in his 60s with acute or convalescent COVID-19.

The CDR3 region is CASSEAGGMGYGYTF. As DNA, the CDR3 is TGTGCCAGCAGTGAAGCGGGGGGAATGGGCTATGGCTACACCTTC. The V and J genes are TRBV6-1 and TRBJ1-2, with D possibly TRBD1 on 5 matching bases. V was clipped by 0 bases and J by 4 bases, with 12 bases between them. The CDR3 totals 15 residues. Germline CDR1 reads MNHNS; CDR2 reads SASEGT.